Listed below are T cell receptor beta chains from one sample, sequenced in a study of pediatric ulcerative colitis. The assay was immunoSEQ multiplex PCR, and TCRdb's table has in-frame clones only and misses some. The sample carries 40,000 to 55,000 clones, around 78% recorded once. Material for sequencing was gut tissue. The source of these receptors is a girl aged 5-17 years with moderate ulcerative colitis. The CDR3 runs from the conserved cysteine through the conserved F or W. The D gene is left open where the match is weak. Size values are once, few and many counts, or a class for expanded clones, and some rows have none.

v_call: TRBV11-3; clone_size: NA; j_call: TRBJ2-3; d_call: TRBD1; cdr3_aa: CASSPGGIIGDTQYF; cdr3_nt: TGTGCCAGCAGCCCAGGGGGCATCATCGGAGATACGCAGTATTTT
v_call: TRBV6-6; clone_size: few; j_call: TRBJ1-3; d_call: NA; cdr3_aa: CASSRFDLSSGNTIYF; cdr3_nt: TGTGCCAGCAGTCGTTTTGACCTGAGCTCTGGAAACACCATATATTTT
v_call: TRBV18; clone_size: NA; j_call: TRBJ2-3; d_call: TRBD1; cdr3_aa: CASSPRDRDVRFSGDTQYF; cdr3_nt: TGTGCCAGCTCACCCCGGGACAGGGATGTTCGGTTTTCGGGGGATACGCAGTATTTT
v_call: TRBV6-5; clone_size: NA; j_call: TRBJ1-1; d_call: NA; cdr3_aa: CASSYGTRGTEAFF; cdr3_nt: TGTGCCAGCAGTTACGGGACCCGGGGGACTGAAGCTTTCTTT
v_call: TRBV9; clone_size: once; j_call: TRBJ1-1; d_call: TRBD1; cdr3_aa: CASSVVSRGDTEAFF; cdr3_nt: TGTGCCAGCAGCGTAGTCTCCAGGGGGGACACTGAAGCTTTCTTT
v_call: TRBV10-3; clone_size: NA; j_call: TRBJ2-5; d_call: TRBD2; cdr3_aa: CAISDQAGGPESQTQYF; cdr3_nt: TGTGCCATCAGTGATCAAGCGGGAGGGCCCGAGTCGCAGACCCAGTACTTC
v_call: TRBV9; clone_size: few; j_call: TRBJ1-3; d_call: NA; cdr3_aa: CASSVDFVGVSGNTIYF; cdr3_nt: TGTGCCAGCAGCGTAGACTTCGTAGGAGTCTCTGGAAACACCATATATTTT
v_call: TRBV19; clone_size: NA; j_call: TRBJ1-2; d_call: NA; cdr3_aa: CASRSGTENYGYTF; cdr3_nt: TGTGCCAGTAGATCAGGTACAGAAAACTATGGCTACACCTTC
v_call: TRBV2; clone_size: NA; j_call: TRBJ2-3; d_call: TRBD2; cdr3_aa: CASSAGLAGGITDTQYF; cdr3_nt: TGTGCCAGCAGCGCGGGACTAGCGGGAGGGATCACAGATACGCAGTATTTT
v_call: TRBV5-1; clone_size: NA; j_call: TRBJ1-1; d_call: TRBD1; cdr3_aa: CASSPQGSTEAFF; cdr3_nt: TGCGCCAGCAGCCCACAGGGGAGCACTGAAGCTTTCTTT